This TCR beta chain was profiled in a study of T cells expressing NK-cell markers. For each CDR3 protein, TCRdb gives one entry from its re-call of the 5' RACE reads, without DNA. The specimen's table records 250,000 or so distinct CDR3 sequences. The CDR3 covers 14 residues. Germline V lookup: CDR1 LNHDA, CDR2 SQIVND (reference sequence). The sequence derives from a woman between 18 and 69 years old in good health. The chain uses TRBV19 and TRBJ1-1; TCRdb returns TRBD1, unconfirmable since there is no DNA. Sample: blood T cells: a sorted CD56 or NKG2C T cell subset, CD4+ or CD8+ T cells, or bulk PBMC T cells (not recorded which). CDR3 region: CASTQGGLSTEAFF.